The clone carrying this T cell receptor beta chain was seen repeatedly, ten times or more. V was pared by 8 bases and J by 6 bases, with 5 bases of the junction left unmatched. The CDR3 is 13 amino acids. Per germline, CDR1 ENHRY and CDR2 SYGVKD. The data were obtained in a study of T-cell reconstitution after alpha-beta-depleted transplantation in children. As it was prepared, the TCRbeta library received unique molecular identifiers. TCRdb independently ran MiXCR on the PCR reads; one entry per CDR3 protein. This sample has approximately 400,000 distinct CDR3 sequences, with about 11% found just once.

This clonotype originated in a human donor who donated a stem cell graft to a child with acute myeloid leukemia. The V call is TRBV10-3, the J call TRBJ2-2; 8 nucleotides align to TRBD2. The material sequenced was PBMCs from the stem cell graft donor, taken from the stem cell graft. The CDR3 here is CAIAGGPPGELFF. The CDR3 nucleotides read TGTGCCATCGCGGGGGGCCCTCCCGGGGAGCTGTTTTTT.